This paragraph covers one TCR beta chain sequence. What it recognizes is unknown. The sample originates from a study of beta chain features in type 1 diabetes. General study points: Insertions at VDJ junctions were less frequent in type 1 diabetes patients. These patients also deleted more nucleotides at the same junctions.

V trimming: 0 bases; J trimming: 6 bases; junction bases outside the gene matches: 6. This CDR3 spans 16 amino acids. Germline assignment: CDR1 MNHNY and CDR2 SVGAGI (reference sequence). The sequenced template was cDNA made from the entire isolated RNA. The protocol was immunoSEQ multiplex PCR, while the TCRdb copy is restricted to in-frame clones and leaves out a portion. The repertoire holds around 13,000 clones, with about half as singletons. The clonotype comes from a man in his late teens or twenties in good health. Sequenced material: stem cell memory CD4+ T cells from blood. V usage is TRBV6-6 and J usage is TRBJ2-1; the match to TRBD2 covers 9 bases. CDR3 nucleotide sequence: TGTGCCAGCAGTTACTCGAGTGCTAGCGGGGCCAATGAGCAGTTCTTC. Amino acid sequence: CASSYSSASGANEQFF.